These 2 T cell receptor beta chains originate from one sample sequenced in a study of blood T cell repertoires in COVID-19. The data were produced by immunoSEQ multiplex PCR, yet TCRdb's version contains in-frame clones alone and is incomplete. This table holds about 270,000 clones, roughly 86% found once. The sequenced sample was peripheral blood. Receptors were obtained from a woman between 45 and 65 years old with acute or convalescent COVID-19.

The chain recombines TRBV7-8 with TRBJ2-1; 15 bases agree with TRBD2. The CDR3 sequence is 17 residues long. V lost 3 bases and J lost 16; bases outside the gene matches: 16. In germline, CDR1 is SGHVS, CDR2 FQNEAQ. The CDR3 DNA reads as TGTGCCAGCAGCTTCCAATGGGTGGGACTAGCGGGAGGTACAGGATTCTTC. As protein: CASSFQWVGLAGGTGFF. The variable domain in full, with the rest retrieved from reference TRBV7-8 and TRBJ2-1, is GAGVSQSPRYKVAKRGQDVALRCDPISGHVSLFWYQQALGQGPEFLTYFQNEAQLDKSGLPSDRFFAERPEGSVSTLKIQRTQQEDSAVYLCASSFQWVGLAGGTGFFGPGTRLTVL.

J is TRBJ2-3 and V is TRBV5-1; 12 bases match TRBD1. Per the germline V gene, CDR1 is SGHRS and CDR2 is YFSETQ. V was pared by 6 bases and J by 5 bases, with 10 bases of the junction left unmatched. CDR3 size: 16 residues. CDR3 in DNA: TGCGCCAGCACCACGACCGGGACAGGGGGCCTAGATACGCAGTATTTT. This codes for CASTTTGTGGLDTQYF.